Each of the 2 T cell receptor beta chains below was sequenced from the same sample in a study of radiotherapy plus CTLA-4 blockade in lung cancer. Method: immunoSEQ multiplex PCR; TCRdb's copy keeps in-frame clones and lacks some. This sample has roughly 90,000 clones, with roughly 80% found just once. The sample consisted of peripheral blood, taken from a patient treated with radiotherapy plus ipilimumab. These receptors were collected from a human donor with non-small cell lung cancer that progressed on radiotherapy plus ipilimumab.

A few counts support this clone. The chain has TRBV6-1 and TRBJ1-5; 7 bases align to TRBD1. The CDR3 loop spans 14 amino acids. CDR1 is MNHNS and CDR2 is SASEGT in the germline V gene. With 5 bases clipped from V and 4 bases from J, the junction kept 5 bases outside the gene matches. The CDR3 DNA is TGTGCCAGCAGTAAGACAGGGTGGAATCAGCCCCAGCATTTT. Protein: CASSKTGWNQPQHF.

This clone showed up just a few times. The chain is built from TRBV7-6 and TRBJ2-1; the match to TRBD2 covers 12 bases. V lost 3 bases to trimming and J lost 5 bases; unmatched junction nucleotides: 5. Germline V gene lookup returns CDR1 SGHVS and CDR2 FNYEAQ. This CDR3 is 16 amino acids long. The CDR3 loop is CASSLTSGSRNNEQFF. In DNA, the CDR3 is TGTGCCAGCAGCTTGACTAGCGGGAGTAGGAACAATGAGCAGTTCTTC.